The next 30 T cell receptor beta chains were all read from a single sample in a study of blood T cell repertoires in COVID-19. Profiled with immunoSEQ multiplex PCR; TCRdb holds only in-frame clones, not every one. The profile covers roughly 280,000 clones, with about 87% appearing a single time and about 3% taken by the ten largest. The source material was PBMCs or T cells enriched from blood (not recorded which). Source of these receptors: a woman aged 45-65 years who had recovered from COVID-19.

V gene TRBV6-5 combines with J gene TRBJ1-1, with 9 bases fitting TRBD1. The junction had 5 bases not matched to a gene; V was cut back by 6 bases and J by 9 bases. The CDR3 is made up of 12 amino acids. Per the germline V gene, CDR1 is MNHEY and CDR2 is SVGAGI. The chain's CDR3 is CASRPGQGKAFF. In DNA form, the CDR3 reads TGTGCCAGCAGACCAGGACAGGGGAAAGCTTTCTTT.

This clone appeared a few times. The CDR3 loop reads CASSFFWAVNSNQPQHF. CDR3 bases: TGTGCCAGCAGCTTTTTTTGGGCCGTCAATAGCAATCAGCCCCAGCATTTT. The chain combines TRBV5-8 with TRBJ1-5; no clear D gene. CDR1 SGHTS and CDR2 YDEGEE come from the germline V gene. V was pared by 2 bases and J by 0 bases, with 15 bases between. CDR3 length: 17 residues.

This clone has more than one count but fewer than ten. The CDR3 DNA reads TGTGCCAGCAGCTTAGAGGGGACAGCGGCGTATCCGTTCTTC. Protein: CASSLEGTAAYPFF. The chain is built from TRBV7-9 and TRBJ2-1; 7 bases map to TRBD1. Trimming took 1 base from V and 15 from J; bases not matched to a gene: 12. The CDR3 loop spans 14 amino acids. The germline V gene has CDR1 SEHNR and CDR2 FQNEAQ (reference sequence).

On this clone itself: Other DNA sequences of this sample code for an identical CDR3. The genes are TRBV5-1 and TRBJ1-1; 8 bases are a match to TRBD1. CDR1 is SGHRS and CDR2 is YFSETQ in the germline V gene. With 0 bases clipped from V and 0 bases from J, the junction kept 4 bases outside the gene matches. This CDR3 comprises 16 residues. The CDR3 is CASSLVAGGMNTEAFF. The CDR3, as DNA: TGCGCCAGCAGCTTGGTCGCAGGGGGCATGAACACTGAAGCTTTCTTT.

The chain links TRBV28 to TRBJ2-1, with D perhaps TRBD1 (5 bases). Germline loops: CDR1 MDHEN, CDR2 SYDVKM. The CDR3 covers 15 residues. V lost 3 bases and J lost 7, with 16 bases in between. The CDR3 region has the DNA TGTGCCAGCAGTTTCCGGACCGGACAAGGGAATGAGCAGTTCTTC. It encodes CASSFRTGQGNEQFF.

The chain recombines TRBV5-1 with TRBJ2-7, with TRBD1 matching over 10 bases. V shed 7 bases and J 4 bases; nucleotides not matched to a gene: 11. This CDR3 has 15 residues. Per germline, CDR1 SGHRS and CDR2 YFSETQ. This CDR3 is CASEPGTGDSYEQYF. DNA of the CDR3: TGCGCCAGCGAACCCGGGACAGGGGATTCATACGAGCAGTACTTC. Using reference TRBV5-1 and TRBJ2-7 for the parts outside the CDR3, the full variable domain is KAGVTQTPRYLIKTRGQQVTLSCSPISGHRSVSWYQQTPGQGLQFLFEYFSETQRNKGNFPGRFSGRQFSNSRSEMNVSTLELGDSALYLCASEPGTGDSYEQYFGPGTRLTVT.

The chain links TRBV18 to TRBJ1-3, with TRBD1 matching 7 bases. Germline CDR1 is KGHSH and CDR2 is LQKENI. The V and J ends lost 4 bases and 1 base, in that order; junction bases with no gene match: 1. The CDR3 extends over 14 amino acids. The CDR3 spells CASSQQGSGNTIYF. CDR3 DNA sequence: TGTGCCAGCTCACAACAGGGGTCTGGAAACACCATATATTTT. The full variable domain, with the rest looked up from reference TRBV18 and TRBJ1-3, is NAGVMQNPRHLVRRRGQEARLRCSPMKGHSHVYWYRQLPEEGLKFMVYLQKENIIDESGMPKERFSAEFPKEGPSILRIQQVVRGDSAAYFCASSQQGSGNTIYFGEGSWLTVV.

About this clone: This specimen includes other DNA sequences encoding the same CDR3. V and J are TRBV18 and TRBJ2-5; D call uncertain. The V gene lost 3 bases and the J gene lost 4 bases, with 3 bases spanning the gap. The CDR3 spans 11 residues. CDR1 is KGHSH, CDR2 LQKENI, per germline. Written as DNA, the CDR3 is TGTGCCAGCTCACCCGGAGAGACCCAGTACTTC. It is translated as CASSPGETQYF.

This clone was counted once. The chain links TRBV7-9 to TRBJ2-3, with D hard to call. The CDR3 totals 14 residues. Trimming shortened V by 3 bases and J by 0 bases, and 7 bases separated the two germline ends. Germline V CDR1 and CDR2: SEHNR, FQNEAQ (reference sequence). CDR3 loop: CASSFDTSTDTQYF. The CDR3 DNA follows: TGTGCCAGCAGCTTTGACACTAGCACAGATACGCAGTATTTT. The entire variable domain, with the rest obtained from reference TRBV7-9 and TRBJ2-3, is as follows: DTGVSQNPRHKITKRGQNVTFRCDPISEHNRLYWYRQTLGQGPEFLTYFQNEAQLEKSRLLSDRFSAERPKGSFSTLEIQRTEQGDSAMYLCASSFDTSTDTQYFGPGTRLTVL.

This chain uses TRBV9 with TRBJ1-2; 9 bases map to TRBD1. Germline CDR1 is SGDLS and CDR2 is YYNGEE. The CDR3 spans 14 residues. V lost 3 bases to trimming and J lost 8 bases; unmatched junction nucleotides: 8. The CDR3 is CASSAYTGGNGYTF. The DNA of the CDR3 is TGTGCCAGCAGCGCCTACACAGGGGGCAACGGCTACACCTTC.

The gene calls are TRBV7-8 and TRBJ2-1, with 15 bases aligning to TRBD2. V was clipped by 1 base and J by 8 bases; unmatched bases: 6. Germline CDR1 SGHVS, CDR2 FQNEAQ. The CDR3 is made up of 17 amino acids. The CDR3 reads CASSLVEGLAGGHEQFF. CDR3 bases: TGTGCCAGCAGCTTAGTTGAGGGACTAGCGGGAGGACATGAGCAGTTCTTC.

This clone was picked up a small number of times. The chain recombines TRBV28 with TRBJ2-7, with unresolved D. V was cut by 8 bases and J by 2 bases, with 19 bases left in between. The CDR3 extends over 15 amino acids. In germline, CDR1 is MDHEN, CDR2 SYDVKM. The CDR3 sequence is CASSLQAGSTYEQYF. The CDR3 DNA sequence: TGTGCCAGCTCCCTCCAAGCAGGCTCTACCTACGAGCAGTACTTC.

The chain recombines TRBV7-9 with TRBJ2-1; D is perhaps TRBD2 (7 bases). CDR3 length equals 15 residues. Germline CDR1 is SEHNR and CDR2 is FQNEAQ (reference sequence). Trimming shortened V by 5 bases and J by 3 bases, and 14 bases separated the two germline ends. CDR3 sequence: CASSQRDIDYNEQFF. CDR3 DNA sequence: TGTGCCAGCAGCCAGCGGGACATTGACTACAATGAGCAGTTCTTC.

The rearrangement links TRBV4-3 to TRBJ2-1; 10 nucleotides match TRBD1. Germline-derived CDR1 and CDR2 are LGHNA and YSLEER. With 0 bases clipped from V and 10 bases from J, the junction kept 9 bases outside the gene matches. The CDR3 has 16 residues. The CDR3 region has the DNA TGCGCCAGCAGCCAAGATGGACAGGGGGGTACGAGAGAGCAGTTCTTC. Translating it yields CASSQDGQGGTREQFF.

The CDR3 sequence is CASSYSKGGPETQYF. As DNA, the CDR3 is TGTGCCAGCAGTTACTCGAAGGGAGGGCCTGAGACCCAGTACTTC. The chain employs TRBV6-5 and TRBJ2-5, with 7 bases identical to TRBD2. V lost 0 bases and J lost 5; bases outside the gene matches: 6. The CDR3 runs 15 residues. Germline V gene lookup returns CDR1 MNHEY and CDR2 SVGAGI.

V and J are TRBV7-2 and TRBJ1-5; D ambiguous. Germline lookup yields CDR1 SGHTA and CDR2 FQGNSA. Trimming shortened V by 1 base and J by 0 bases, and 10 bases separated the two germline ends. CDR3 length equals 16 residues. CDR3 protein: CASSLVAGFSNQPQHF. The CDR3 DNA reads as TGTGCCAGCAGCTTAGTGGCAGGATTTAGCAATCAGCCCCAGCATTTT.

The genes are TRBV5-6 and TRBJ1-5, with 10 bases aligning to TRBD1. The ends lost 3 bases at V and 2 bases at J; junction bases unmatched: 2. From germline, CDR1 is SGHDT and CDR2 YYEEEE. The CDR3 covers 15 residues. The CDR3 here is CASSSGTGGNQPQHF. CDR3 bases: TGTGCCAGCAGCTCCGGGACAGGGGGCAATCAGCCCCAGCATTTT. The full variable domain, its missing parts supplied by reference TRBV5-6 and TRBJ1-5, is DAGVTQSPTHLIKTRGQQVTLRCSPKSGHDTVSWYQQALGQGPQFIFQYYEEEERQRGNFPDRFSGHQFPNYSSELNVNALLLGDSALYLCASSSGTGGNQPQHFGDGTRLSIL.

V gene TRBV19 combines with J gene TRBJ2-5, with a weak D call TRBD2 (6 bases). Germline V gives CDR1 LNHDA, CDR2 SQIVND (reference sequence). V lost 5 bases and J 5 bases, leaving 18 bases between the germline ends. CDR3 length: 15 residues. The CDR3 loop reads CASSSGDRGKETQYF. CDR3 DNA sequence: TGTGCCAGTAGTTCGGGAGATCGGGGCAAGGAGACCCAGTACTTC.

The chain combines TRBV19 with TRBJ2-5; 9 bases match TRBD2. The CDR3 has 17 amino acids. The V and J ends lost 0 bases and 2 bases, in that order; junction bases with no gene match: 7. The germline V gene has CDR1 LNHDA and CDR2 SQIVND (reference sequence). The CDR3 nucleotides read TGTGCCAGTAGTATAGATCATTCAGCGGGAGGTCAAGAGACCCAGTACTTC. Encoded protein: CASSIDHSAGGQETQYF.

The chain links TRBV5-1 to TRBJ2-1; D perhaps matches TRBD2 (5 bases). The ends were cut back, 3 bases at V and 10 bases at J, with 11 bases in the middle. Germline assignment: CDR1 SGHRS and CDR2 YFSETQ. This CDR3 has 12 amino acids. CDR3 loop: CASSSTQREQFF. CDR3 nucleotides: TGCGCCAGCAGCTCGACTCAGCGGGAGCAGTTCTTC. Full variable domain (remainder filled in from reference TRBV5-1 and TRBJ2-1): KAGVTQTPRYLIKTRGQQVTLSCSPISGHRSVSWYQQTPGQGLQFLFEYFSETQRNKGNFPGRFSGRQFSNSRSEMNVSTLELGDSALYLCASSSTQREQFFGPGTRLTVL.

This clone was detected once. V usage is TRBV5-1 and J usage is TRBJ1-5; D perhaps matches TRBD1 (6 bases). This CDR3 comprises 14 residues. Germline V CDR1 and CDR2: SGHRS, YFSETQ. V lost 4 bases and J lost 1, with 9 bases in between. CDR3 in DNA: TGCGCCAGCAGCCAAGGACAGAGCAATCAGCCCCAGCATTTT. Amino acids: CASSQGQSNQPQHF.

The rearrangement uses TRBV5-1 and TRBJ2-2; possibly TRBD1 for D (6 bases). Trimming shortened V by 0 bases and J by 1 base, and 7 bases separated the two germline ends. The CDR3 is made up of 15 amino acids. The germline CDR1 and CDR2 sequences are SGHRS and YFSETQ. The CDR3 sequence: CASSLDRVNTGELFF. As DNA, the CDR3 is TGCGCCAGCAGCTTGGACAGGGTGAACACCGGGGAGCTGTTTTTT.

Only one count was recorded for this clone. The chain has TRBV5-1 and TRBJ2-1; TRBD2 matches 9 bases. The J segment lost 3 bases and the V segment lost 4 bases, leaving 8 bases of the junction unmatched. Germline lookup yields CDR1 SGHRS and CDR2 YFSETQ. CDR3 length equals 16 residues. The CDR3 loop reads CASSPFSSGNYNEQFF. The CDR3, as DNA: TGCGCCAGCAGCCCCTTTTCTAGCGGGAACTACAATGAGCAGTTCTTC.

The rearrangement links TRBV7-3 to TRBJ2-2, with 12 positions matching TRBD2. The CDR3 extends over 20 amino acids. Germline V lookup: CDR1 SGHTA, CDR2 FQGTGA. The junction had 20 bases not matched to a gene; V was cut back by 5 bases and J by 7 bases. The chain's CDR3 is CASSPTGTSGRTTRNGELFF. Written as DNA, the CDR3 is TGTGCCAGCAGCCCGACCGGGACTAGCGGGCGTACTACTCGAAACGGGGAGCTGTTTTTT.

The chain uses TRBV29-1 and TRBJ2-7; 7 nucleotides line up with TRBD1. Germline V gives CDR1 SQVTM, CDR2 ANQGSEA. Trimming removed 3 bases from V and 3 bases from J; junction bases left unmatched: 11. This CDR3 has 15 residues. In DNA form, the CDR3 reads TGCAGCGTTGAGGGAAGACAGGGTCTTAACTACGAGCAGTACTTC. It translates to CSVEGRQGLNYEQYF.

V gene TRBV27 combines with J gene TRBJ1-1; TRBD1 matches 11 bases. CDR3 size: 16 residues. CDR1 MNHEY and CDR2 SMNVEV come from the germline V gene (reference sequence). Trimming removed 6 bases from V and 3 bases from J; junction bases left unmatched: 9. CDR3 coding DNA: TGTGCCAGCAGGTCACCGGGACAGGGGGACGACACTGAAGCTTTCTTT. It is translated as CASRSPGQGDDTEAFF.

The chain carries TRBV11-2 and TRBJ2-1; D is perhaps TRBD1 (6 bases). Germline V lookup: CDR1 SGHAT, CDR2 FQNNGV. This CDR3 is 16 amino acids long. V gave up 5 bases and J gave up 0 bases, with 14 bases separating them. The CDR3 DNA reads TGTGCCAGCAGCCACATAGAGGACAGCTCCTACAATGAGCAGTTCTTC. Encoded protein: CASSHIEDSSYNEQFF.

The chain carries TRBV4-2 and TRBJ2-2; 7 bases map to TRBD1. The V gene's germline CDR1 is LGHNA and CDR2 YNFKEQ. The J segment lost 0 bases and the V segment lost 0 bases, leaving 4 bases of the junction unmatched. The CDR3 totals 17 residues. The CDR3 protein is CASSQDLGTANTGELFF. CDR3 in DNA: TGTGCCAGCAGCCAAGATCTCGGGACAGCGAACACCGGGGAGCTGTTTTTT.

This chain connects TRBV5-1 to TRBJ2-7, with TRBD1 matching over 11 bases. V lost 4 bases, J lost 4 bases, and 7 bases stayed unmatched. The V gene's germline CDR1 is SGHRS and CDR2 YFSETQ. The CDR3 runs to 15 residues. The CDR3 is CASSERGTGGYEQYF. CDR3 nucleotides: TGCGCCAGCAGCGAACGCGGGACAGGGGGATACGAGCAGTACTTC.

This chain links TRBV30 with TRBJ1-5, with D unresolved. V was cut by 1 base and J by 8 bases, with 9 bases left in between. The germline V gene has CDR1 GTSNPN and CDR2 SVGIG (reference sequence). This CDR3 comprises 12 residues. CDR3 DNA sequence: TGTGCCTGGAGTGAAGCATCTAAGCCCCAGCATTTT. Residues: CAWSEASKPQHF.